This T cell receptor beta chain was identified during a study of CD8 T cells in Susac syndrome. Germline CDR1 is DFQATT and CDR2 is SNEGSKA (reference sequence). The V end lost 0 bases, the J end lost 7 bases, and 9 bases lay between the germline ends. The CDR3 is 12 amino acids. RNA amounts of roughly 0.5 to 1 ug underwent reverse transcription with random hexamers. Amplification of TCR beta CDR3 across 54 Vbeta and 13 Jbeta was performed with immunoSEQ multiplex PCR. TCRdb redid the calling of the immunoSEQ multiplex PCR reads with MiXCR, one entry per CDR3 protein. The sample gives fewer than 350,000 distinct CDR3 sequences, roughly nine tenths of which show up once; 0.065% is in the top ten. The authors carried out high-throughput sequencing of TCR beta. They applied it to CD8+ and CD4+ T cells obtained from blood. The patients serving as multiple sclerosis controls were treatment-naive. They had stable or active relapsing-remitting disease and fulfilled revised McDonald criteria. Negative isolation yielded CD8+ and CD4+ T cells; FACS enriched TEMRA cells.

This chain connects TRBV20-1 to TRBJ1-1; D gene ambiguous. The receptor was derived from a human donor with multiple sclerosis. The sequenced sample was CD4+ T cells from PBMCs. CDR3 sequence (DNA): TGCAGTGCTAGAGATAGGCCCGGTGAAGCTTTCTTT. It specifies CSARDRPGEAFF.